The 25 T cell receptor beta chains below come from one sample, sequenced in a study of neoadjuvant anti-PD-1 for oral cavity cancer. TCRdb's copy holds only in-frame clones and misses some; the assay was immunoSEQ multiplex PCR. The sample comprises around 14,000 clones, less than 80% of which are singletons, and less than 3.5% rests with the top ten. Time point specified: after neoadjuvant nivolumab, at surgical resection. The input for sequencing was PBMCs, taken after nivolumab (anti-PD-1) treatment. These receptors originate from a person aged 35-80 years with oral cavity squamous cell carcinoma.

V usage is TRBV6-4 and J usage is TRBJ1-2, with 12 bases fitting TRBD1. CDR1 is MRHNA, CDR2 SNTAGT, per germline. Unmatched junction bases numbered 5, after V lost 3 bases and J lost 9 bases. This CDR3 has 14 amino acids. The CDR3 region has the DNA TGTGCCAGCAGTGAAGGAGGGACAGGGGGCCGCTACACCTTC. Protein sequence: CASSEGGTGGRYTF.

V and J are TRBV6-5 and TRBJ2-7, with a tentative D call TRBD1 (6 bases). V was pared by 4 bases and J by 4 bases, with 14 bases between. The germline gives CDR1 MNHEY, CDR2 SVGAGI. The CDR3 has 14 amino acids. This chain's CDR3 is CASSSGQKLYEQYF. In DNA, the CDR3 is TGTGCCAGCAGTTCGGGACAAAAACTTTACGAGCAGTACTTC.

The chain links TRBV7-6 to TRBJ2-1, with TRBD2 as a possible D gene (6 bases). This CDR3 is 16 amino acids long. The germline gives CDR1 SGHVS, CDR2 FNYEAQ. V gave up 1 base and J gave up 12 bases, with 22 bases separating them. The CDR3 spells CASSLVGGEGPEWQFF. In DNA, the CDR3 is TGTGCCAGCAGCTTAGTGGGGGGAGAGGGCCCTGAATGGCAGTTCTTC.

As to this clone: One end of the junction fails to match germline, which may point to a read error. The chain couples TRBV7-9 to TRBJ2-5, with D perhaps TRBD1 or TRBD2 (5 bases each). There are 14 residues in the CDR3. Per the germline V gene, CDR1 is SEHNR and CDR2 is FQNEAQ (reference sequence). CDR3: CASSLEVYMGVWDF. CDR3 sequence (DNA): TGTGCCAGCAGCTTAGAAGTCTATATGGGGGTTTGGGACTTC.

The V call is TRBV5-6, the J call TRBJ2-7, with TRBD2 identical over 7 bases. CDR1 is SGHDT, CDR2 YYEEEE, per germline. Unmatched junction bases numbered 3, after V lost 0 bases and J lost 0 bases. The CDR3 runs to 15 residues. CDR3 in amino acids: CASSLAVAGSYEQYF. Written as DNA, the CDR3 is TGTGCCAGCAGCTTGGCGGTAGCGGGCTCCTACGAGCAGTACTTC.

The chain couples TRBV5-1 to TRBJ2-2; 10 nucleotides line up with TRBD1. This CDR3 has 14 amino acids. CDR1 is SGHRS and CDR2 is YFSETQ in the germline V gene. Unmatched junction bases numbered 2, after V lost 5 bases and J lost 4 bases. The CDR3 DNA sequence: TGCGCCAGCAGAAGGACAGGGGGCACCGGGGAGCTGTTTTTT. It is translated as CASRRTGGTGELFF. The full variable domain, with the rest looked up from reference TRBV5-1 and TRBJ2-2, is KAGVTQTPRYLIKTRGQQVTLSCSPISGHRSVSWYQQTPGQGLQFLFEYFSETQRNKGNFPGRFSGRQFSNSRSEMNVSTLELGDSALYLCASRRTGGTGELFFGEGSRLTVL.

This clone was observed once. The chain links TRBV7-2 to TRBJ1-5, with unresolved D. Germline V lookup: CDR1 SGHTA, CDR2 FQGNSA. The CDR3 length is 14 residues. V gave up 1 base and J gave up 3 bases, with 7 bases separating them. The CDR3 bases are TGTGCCAGCAGCTTAGGGCCGTTCAATCAGCCCCAGCATTTT. Amino acid sequence: CASSLGPFNQPQHF.

This chain uses TRBV14 with TRBJ2-3; D unresolved. Per germline, CDR1 SGHDN and CDR2 FVKESK. V lost 8 bases, J lost 2 bases, and 8 bases lay in between. This CDR3 spans 12 amino acids. The CDR3 nucleotides are TGTGCCAGCTCTCCATTCACAGATACGCAGTATTTT. Its protein product is CASSPFTDTQYF.

V gene TRBV6-1 combines with J gene TRBJ2-3; possible D gene TRBD2, 5 bases. Between the trimmed V and J ends, which lost 2 bases and 0 bases, there was a span of 12 bases. This CDR3 region has 16 residues. In germline, CDR1 is MNHNS, CDR2 SASEGT. As DNA, the CDR3 is TGTGCCAGCAGTGAAAGGTGGTGGGAGAGCACAGATACGCAGTATTTT. This translates into CASSERWWESTDTQYF.

This clone was detected once. This chain joins TRBV5-1 and TRBJ1-2; D is uncertain. Germline V gene lookup returns CDR1 SGHRS and CDR2 YFSETQ. V was shortened by 4 bases and J by 4 bases, with 17 bases between the two germline ends. The CDR3 consists of 15 residues. The CDR3: CASSLDAARIYGYTF. CDR3 in DNA: TGCGCCAGCAGCCTTGATGCTGCCAGGATCTATGGCTACACCTTC.

The rearrangement uses TRBV6-4 and TRBJ2-3; 11 bases are shared with TRBD2. CDR1 MRHNA and CDR2 SNTAGT come from the germline V gene. The CDR3 contains 15 residues. Trimming removed 3 bases from V and 2 bases from J; junction bases left unmatched: 1. CDR3 region: CASSELAGATDTQYF. CDR3 in DNA: TGTGCCAGCAGTGAACTAGCGGGGGCCACAGATACGCAGTATTTT.

The chain recombines TRBV5-1 with TRBJ1-4, with D possibly matching TRBD1 (6 bases). Trimming removed 2 bases at V and 8 bases at J, with 13 bases between. The length of the CDR3 is 14 residues. Germline loops: CDR1 SGHRS, CDR2 YFSETQ. In DNA, the CDR3 is TGCGCCAGCAGCTTCGGCAGGGGTGACGAAAAACTGTTTTTT. It is translated as CASSFGRGDEKLFF.

The chain carries TRBV11-2 and TRBJ2-7, with TRBD1 identical over 7 bases. The germline CDR1 and CDR2 sequences are SGHAT and FQNNGV. There are 15 residues in the CDR3. The junction had 12 bases not matched to a gene; V was cut back by 8 bases and J by 2 bases. Written as DNA, the CDR3 is TGTGCCAGCGGGCAGACCGGGACAGTTACCTACGAGCAGTACTTC. Protein product: CASGQTGTVTYEQYF.

This chain uses TRBV9 with TRBJ1-1; D is unclear. V was pared by 0 bases and J by 4 bases, with 10 bases between. CDR1 SGDLS and CDR2 YYNGEE come from the germline V gene. This CDR3 region has 14 residues. CDR3 coding DNA: TGTGCCAGCAGCGTAGTTGGGGAGATCACTGAAGCTTTCTTT. Amino acids: CASSVVGEITEAFF. Supplemented by reference TRBV9 and TRBJ1-1, the full variable domain reads DSGVTQTPKHLITATGQRVTLRCSPRSGDLSVYWYQQSLDQGLQFLIQYYNGEERAKGNILERFSAQQFPDLHSELNLSSLELGDSALYFCASSVVGEITEAFFGQGTRLTVV.

This clone has only a few counts. The chain recombines TRBV7-9 with TRBJ2-7, with D unresolved. V was cut by 3 bases and J by 3 bases, with 15 bases left in between. Germline V gene sequence: CDR1 SEHNR, CDR2 FQNEAQ (reference sequence). The CDR3 is 15 amino acids. CDR3 residues: CASSFYDGPLYEQYF. DNA for the CDR3: TGTGCCAGCAGCTTTTACGACGGACCCCTCTACGAGCAGTACTTC.

The chain is built from TRBV11-2 and TRBJ2-2; D not certain. Trimming stripped 1 base from V and 8 bases from J, with 11 bases between. The CDR3 is made up of 14 amino acids. The germline V gene has CDR1 SGHAT and CDR2 FQNNGV. The CDR3 coding sequence is TGTGCCAGCAGCTTAGTTCTGGTGGGAGGGGAGCTGTTTTTT. Translation: CASSLVLVGGELFF.

The chain couples TRBV5-1 to TRBJ1-2; 7 bases agree with TRBD1. Germline trimming cut 4 bases from V and 4 bases from J; bases unmatched to any gene: 4. There are 13 residues in the CDR3. Germline CDR1 is SGHRS and CDR2 is YFSETQ. The CDR3 protein is CASSPSGGYGYTF. Written as DNA, the CDR3 is TGCGCCAGCAGCCCTTCAGGGGGCTATGGCTACACCTTC. The variable domain in full, with the rest retrieved from reference TRBV5-1 and TRBJ1-2, is KAGVTQTPRYLIKTRGQQVTLSCSPISGHRSVSWYQQTPGQGLQFLFEYFSETQRNKGNFPGRFSGRQFSNSRSEMNVSTLELGDSALYLCASSPSGGYGYTFGSGTRLTVV.

The chain is built from TRBV5-1 and TRBJ2-5; 15 bases are a match to TRBD2. Per germline, CDR1 SGHRS and CDR2 YFSETQ. CDR3 length equals 17 residues. V was pared by 4 bases and J by 4 bases, with 8 bases of the junction left unmatched. CDR3 amino acids: CASSGGLAGGPGETQYF. The CDR3 region has the DNA TGCGCCAGCAGCGGCGGACTAGCGGGAGGGCCGGGAGAGACCCAGTACTTC. Looking up the rest from reference TRBV5-1 and TRBJ2-5 gives the full variable domain: KAGVTQTPRYLIKTRGQQVTLSCSPISGHRSVSWYQQTPGQGLQFLFEYFSETQRNKGNFPGRFSGRQFSNSRSEMNVSTLELGDSALYLCASSGGLAGGPGETQYFGPGTRLLVL.

This clone was picked up a small number of times. The chain has TRBV4-1 and TRBJ2-1; possibly TRBD2 for D (6 bases). Looked up from germline, CDR1 is MGHRA and CDR2 is YSYEKL. This CDR3 is 14 amino acids long. V gave up 1 base and J gave up 8 bases, with 12 bases separating them. The CDR3 is CASSQVGRTDEQFF. As DNA, the CDR3 is TGCGCCAGCAGCCAAGTTGGGAGGACGGATGAGCAGTTCTTC.

The chain uses TRBV10-1 and TRBJ2-7; D gene uncertain. Germline CDR1 is WNHNN and CDR2 is SYGVQD (reference sequence). V lost 3 bases and J lost 1, with 7 bases in between. The CDR3 sequence is 13 residues long. The CDR3 DNA is TGCGCCAGCAGTGATGGCAGATCCTACGAGCAGTACTTC. Protein: CASSDGRSYEQYF.

The chain has TRBV7-8 and TRBJ2-6; D remains unclear. Looked up from germline, CDR1 is SGHVS and CDR2 is FQNEAQ. This CDR3 region has 18 residues. V was cut by 4 bases and J by 0 bases, with 16 bases left in between. In DNA, the CDR3 is TGTGCCAGCAGCTCCTCGGCGGCTTTTTACTCTGGGGCCAACGTCCTGACTTTC. It encodes CASSSSAAFYSGANVLTF.

The chain joins TRBV7-9 to TRBJ1-5, with a weak D call TRBD1 (6 bases). Trimming left V 5 bases short and J 0 bases short, with 8 bases between. Germline assignment: CDR1 SEHNR and CDR2 FQNEAQ (reference sequence). The CDR3 is made up of 14 amino acids. The CDR3 sequence: CASSHRDSNQPQHF. The DNA for the CDR3 is TGTGCCAGCAGCCACAGGGATAGCAATCAGCCCCAGCATTTT.

By share of the sample, this clone is medium-sized (0.01 to 0.1%). This sequence joins TRBV11-2 and TRBJ2-1; D is unresolved. Per the germline V gene, CDR1 is SGHAT and CDR2 is FQNNGV. This CDR3 has 15 amino acids. V was pared by 0 bases and J by 6 bases, with 12 bases between. CDR3: CASSLEATWGNEQFF. CDR3 coding DNA: TGTGCCAGCAGCTTAGAAGCAACCTGGGGCAATGAGCAGTTCTTC.

The J gene is TRBJ2-5, the V gene TRBV5-4; D possibly matches TRBD1 or TRBD2 (5 bases each). Per the germline V gene, CDR1 is SGHNT and CDR2 is YYREEE (reference sequence). This CDR3 is built from 15 residues. The V end lost 4 bases, the J end lost 5 bases, and 18 bases lay between the germline ends. DNA of the CDR3: TGTGCCAGCAGCCCTGAGGGGACCTTGGGGGAGACCCAGTACTTC. Protein: CASSPEGTLGETQYF.

This clone appeared once. V gene TRBV7-9 combines with J gene TRBJ2-7, with D possibly TRBD1 on 5 matching bases. The CDR3 is 13 residues long. V dropped 4 bases and J dropped 3 bases, with 10 bases sitting between them. Germline-derived CDR1 and CDR2 are SEHNR and FQNEAQ (reference sequence). The DNA of the CDR3 is TGTGCCAGCAGCTCTGGGGCAATCTACGAGCAGTACTTC. Its protein is CASSSGAIYEQYF.